These 31 T cell receptor beta chains were sequenced from one sample in a study of T-cell memory formation after mild COVID-19. TCRdb called the 5' RACE reads again in MiXCR, with one record for every CDR3 protein. The sample holds about 350,000 distinct CDR3 sequences, over 25% seen once. Input material: PBMCs or a T cell subset sorted from them (not recorded which). These receptors originate from an adult woman who had mild COVID-19 (a few samples of this study predate the infection). Cell type and time point are not known.

The CDR3 loop reads CASSPGQAFEKLFF. As DNA, the CDR3 is TGTGCCAGCTCTCCGGGACAGGCCTTTGAAAAACTGTTTTTT. The chain joins TRBV9 to TRBJ1-4; 8 bases fit TRBD1. Germline values: CDR1 SGDLS, CDR2 YYNGEE. This CDR3 contains 14 residues. After removal of 7 bases from V and 7 bases from J, the junction contained 9 bases not matched to a gene.

As to this clonotype: An end of the junction differs from the germline gene, which may be a read error. The genes are TRBV4-1 and TRBJ1-1; D is uncertain. The CDR3 has 12 residues. Germline CDR1 is MGHRA and CDR2 is YSYEKL. The CDR3 region has the DNA TGCGCCAGAAGCCAAGAGTTCGGGGAAGCTTTCTTT. This encodes CARSQEFGEAFF.

CDR3 sequence (DNA): TGTGCCAGCAGCTTAGTTGAGTTGGGAGATGGCTACACCTTC. It codes for CASSLVELGDGYTF. The rearrangement uses TRBV7-2 and TRBJ1-2; D gene ambiguous. Germline V gene lookup returns CDR1 SGHTA and CDR2 FQGNSA. The CDR3 is 14 amino acids. Between the trimmed V and J ends, which lost 1 base and 6 bases, there was a span of 12 bases.

This clonotype was seen only a few times. The V call is TRBV5-6, the J call TRBJ2-7; perhaps D is TRBD1 or TRBD2 (5 bases each). The V gene lost 4 bases and the J gene lost 0 bases, with 14 bases spanning the gap. Germline V gene lookup returns CDR1 SGHDT and CDR2 YYEEEE. This CDR3 has 15 residues. As DNA, the CDR3 is TGTGCCAGCAGCGGGAGTTGGGACGGCTCCTACGAGCAGTACTTC. Translated, it gives CASSGSWDGSYEQYF.

The rearrangement links TRBV7-9 to TRBJ2-2, with D perhaps TRBD2 (6 bases). CDR3 length: 16 amino acids. V lost 1 base to trimming and J lost 0 bases, with 9 bases between them. CDR1 and CDR2 (germline): SEHNR, FQNEAQ (reference sequence). CDR3 sequence reads: CASSLGSGPNTGELFF. For the CDR3, the DNA is TGTGCCAGCAGCTTAGGTAGCGGCCCGAACACCGGGGAGCTGTTTTTT.

V and J are TRBV5-1 and TRBJ2-3, with TRBD2 matching 13 bases. V dropped 3 bases and J dropped 0; count of bases not matched to a gene: 4. CDR3 length: 17 residues. The germline gives CDR1 SGHRS, CDR2 YFSETQ. CDR3 residues: CASSSGLAGTSTDTQYF. CDR3 bases: TGCGCCAGCAGCTCGGGACTAGCGGGGACTAGCACAGATACGCAGTATTTT.

This clonotype was counted only a few times. The chain is built from TRBV12-3 or TRBV12-4 and TRBJ1-1; D gene unclear. V was cut by 1 base and J by 7 bases, with 10 bases left in between. CDR3 size: 13 residues. The CDR3: CASSLVTTFEAFF. The CDR3 nucleotides read TGTGCCAGCAGTTTAGTGACCACCTTTGAAGCTTTCTTT.

CDR3 amino acids: CASSQDGTSTWYNEQFF. The CDR3 DNA reads TGCGCCAGCAGCCAAGATGGGACTAGCACGTGGTACAATGAGCAGTTCTTC. The V call is TRBV4-3, the J call TRBJ2-1, with 9 bases identical to TRBD2. The length of the CDR3 is 17 residues. The V gene's germline CDR1 is LGHNA and CDR2 YSLEER. After removal of 0 bases from V and 4 bases from J, the junction contained 7 bases not matched to a gene.

The gene calls are TRBV10-3 and TRBJ1-1; a possible D gene is TRBD1 (6 bases). CDR1 is ENHRY, CDR2 SYGVKD, per germline. V lost 6 bases and J lost 2, with 13 bases in between. The CDR3 has 14 residues. The CDR3 loop is CAIRQGGKNTEAFF. In DNA, the CDR3 is TGTGCCATCAGACAGGGTGGTAAAAACACTGAAGCTTTCTTT.

The rearrangement joins TRBV19 to TRBJ1-1, with D perhaps TRBD1 (5 bases). The CDR3 covers 17 residues. V was pared by 4 bases and J by 3 bases, with 21 bases between. Germline-derived CDR1 and CDR2 are LNHDA and SQIVND (reference sequence). As DNA, the CDR3 is TGTGCCAGTAGTACCCTCGGGAGGTGGCAAGGGGACACTGAAGCTTTCTTT. This sequence encodes CASSTLGRWQGDTEAFF.

The V and J genes are TRBV6-2 or TRBV6-3 and TRBJ2-2, with D possibly being TRBD1 or TRBD2 (6 bases each). CDR1 is MNHEY and CDR2 is SVGEGT in the germline V gene. V lost 0 bases and J 3 bases, leaving 14 bases between the germline ends. This CDR3 has 17 amino acids. The CDR3 is CASSYSFLEGDTGELFF. CDR3 nucleotide sequence: TGTGCCAGCAGTTACTCGTTTTTGGAGGGGGACACCGGGGAGCTGTTTTTT.

The gene calls are TRBV30 and TRBJ1-2, with 9 positions matching TRBD1. Germline V gene data show CDR1 as GTSNPN and CDR2 as SVGIG (reference sequence). There are 15 residues in the CDR3. V lost 0 bases, J lost 4 bases, and 6 bases stayed unmatched. This CDR3 reads CAWSVGTGLSYGYTF. Here the CDR3 DNA reads TGTGCCTGGAGTGTAGGGACAGGGCTCAGCTATGGCTACACCTTC.

In its sample, this clonotype was seen a few times. This chain's CDR3 is CASSWGTGDNGSGNTIYF. In DNA form, the CDR3 reads TGTGCCAGCAGCTGGGGGACAGGGGATAACGGCTCTGGAAACACCATATATTTT. The V gene is TRBV7-9, the J gene TRBJ1-3; 10 nucleotides line up with TRBD1. Losses at the gene ends were 4 bases for V and 0 bases for J; bases not matched to a gene: 9. Germline V lookup: CDR1 SEHNR, CDR2 FQNEAQ (reference sequence). This CDR3 has 18 amino acids.

This clonotype was counted a few times. The V and J genes are TRBV7-3 and TRBJ2-5; perhaps TRBD2 as D (6 bases). The length of the CDR3 is 17 residues. Between the trimmed V and J ends, which lost 2 bases and 0 bases, there was a span of 16 bases. The germline V gene encodes CDR1 SGHTA and CDR2 FQGTGA. The CDR3 nucleotides are TGTGCCAGCAGCTTAGGAACCCGGGAGACGTACCAAGAGACCCAGTACTTC. Protein product: CASSLGTRETYQETQYF.

This chain uses TRBV5-4 with TRBJ1-1, with 9 bases lining up with TRBD1. V was pared by 4 bases and J by 4 bases, with 5 bases of the junction left unmatched. The CDR3 covers 14 residues. The V gene's germline CDR1 is SGHNT and CDR2 YYREEE (reference sequence). The CDR3 DNA is TGTGCCAGCAGCCGGGACAGGGCCCGCACTGAAGCTTTCTTT. It translates to CASSRDRARTEAFF.

This clonotype was seen a few times. V and J are TRBV10-3 and TRBJ1-5, with 7 bases identical to TRBD1. Germline CDR1 is ENHRY and CDR2 is SYGVKD. Trimming cost V 6 bases and J 6 bases; bases outside gene matches: 5. The CDR3 spans 13 residues. The CDR3, as DNA: TGTGCCATCAGGGAGGGGGCAGGTCAGCCCCAGCATTTT. It encodes CAIREGAGQPQHF.

The CDR3 protein is CASSLMGQDTDTQYF. The CDR3 nucleotides are TGTGCCAGCAGCCTCATGGGACAGGACACAGATACGCAGTATTTT. This chain uses TRBV7-8 with TRBJ2-3, with TRBD1 matching over 8 bases. Germline V lookup: CDR1 SGHVS, CDR2 FQNEAQ. The CDR3 runs to 15 residues. The ends lost 5 bases at V and 2 bases at J; junction bases unmatched: 6.

The chain has TRBV3-1 and TRBJ1-6; no reliable D call. CDR1 and CDR2 from the germline V gene are LGHDT and YNNKEL (reference sequence). The V and J ends lost 4 bases and 5 bases respectively, with 21 bases between them. The length of the CDR3 is 18 residues. This CDR3 reads CASSRSPGSGSNNSPLHF. In DNA form, the CDR3 reads TGTGCCAGCAGCCGTTCCCCCGGCTCGGGGTCAAATAATTCACCCCTCCACTTT.

This clonotype turned up a few times. The V gene is TRBV12-3 or TRBV12-4, the J gene TRBJ2-1; TRBD1 aligns across 9 bases. The CDR3 totals 15 residues. With V trimmed by 5 bases and J by 7 bases, 9 bases remained unmatched. CDR3 bases: TGTGCCAGCAGTCCCCGGGGACAGGGTACAAATGAGCAGTTCTTC. Translated: CASSPRGQGTNEQFF.

V is TRBV6-5 and J is TRBJ2-1, with D maybe TRBD2 (6 bases). V was cut by 6 bases and J by 8 bases, with 11 bases left in between. CDR3 length: 12 amino acids. CDR1 and CDR2 (germline): MNHEY, SVGAGI. In DNA, the CDR3 is TGTGCCAGCAGACTCGGGGAGGATGAGCAGTTCTTC. Translation: CASRLGEDEQFF.

This clonotype was observed a handful of times. The V call is TRBV29-1, the J call TRBJ1-2, with D possibly being TRBD1 (5 bases). V shed 0 bases and J shed 4 bases, with 9 bases lying between them. The CDR3 contains 13 residues. Germline V gene data show CDR1 as SQVTM and CDR2 as ANQGSEA. CDR3 loop: CSVEDPGLYGYTF. As DNA, the CDR3 is TGCAGCGTTGAAGATCCGGGACTCTATGGCTACACCTTC. The full variable domain, in which reference TRBV29-1 and TRBJ1-2 provide the parts outside the CDR3, is SAVISQKPSRDICQRGTSLTIQCQVDSQVTMMFWYRQQPGQSLTLIATANQGSEATYESGFVIDKFPISRPNLTFSTLTVSNMSPEDSSIYLCSVEDPGLYGYTFGSGTRLTVV.

In its sample, this clonotype was seen many times. The chain links TRBV15 to TRBJ2-7; D gene ambiguous. V was trimmed by 0 bases and J by 4 bases, leaving 7 bases between them. Germline loops: CDR1 LNHNV, CDR2 YYDKDF (reference sequence). CDR3 size: 13 residues. DNA for the CDR3: TGTGCCACCAGCAGAGATACCCAATACGAGCAGTACTTC. It specifies CATSRDTQYEQYF.

This clonotype has only a few counts. The chain carries TRBV12-3 or TRBV12-4 and TRBJ1-3; the D is unclear. V lost 1 base and J 4 bases, leaving 8 bases between the germline ends. The CDR3 loop spans 14 amino acids. DNA for the CDR3: TGTGCCAGCAGTTTAGGCGGACCCGGAAACACCATATATTTT. This sequence encodes CASSLGGPGNTIYF.

This chain joins TRBV7-2 and TRBJ2-2; 10 nucleotides align to TRBD2. Trimming cost V 6 bases and J 5 bases; bases outside gene matches: 6. Germline V gene data show CDR1 as SGHTA and CDR2 as FQGNSA. The CDR3 loop spans 15 amino acids. The CDR3 coding sequence is TGTGCCAGCAGATCCGCACTAGCGGGAACCGGGGAGCTGTTTTTT. The encoded protein is CASRSALAGTGELFF. Drawing the rest from reference TRBV7-2 and TRBJ2-2, the complete variable domain is GAGVSQSPSNKVTEKGKDVELRCDPISGHTALYWYRQSLGQGLEFLIYFQGNSAPDKSGLPSDRFSAERTGGSVSTLTIQRTQQEDSAVYLCASRSALAGTGELFFGEGSRLTVL.

This clonotype appeared a few times. The genes are TRBV7-2 and TRBJ1-5, with D possibly TRBD1 on 6 matching bases. The CDR3 has 15 amino acids. V lost 5 bases, J lost 7 bases, and 18 bases lay in between. From germline, CDR1 is SGHTA and CDR2 FQGNSA. The CDR3 DNA sequence: TGTGCCAGCAGCCCCCTGGGGGGCGCCGGGCAGCCCCAGCATTTT. Translated: CASSPLGGAGQPQHF.

This clonotype was picked up a small number of times. The chain couples TRBV7-8 to TRBJ1-2, with D possibly TRBD1 on 5 matching bases. The CDR3 spans 16 residues. The germline gives CDR1 SGHVS, CDR2 FQNEAQ. The V end lost 0 bases, the J end lost 7 bases, and 18 bases lay between the germline ends. CDR3 DNA: TGTGCCAGCAGCTTAGCGGCAGGGCTTAGACTTCGTGGCTACACCTTC. This gives the protein CASSLAAGLRLRGYTF.

The chain employs TRBV7-8 and TRBJ2-1; 10 bases fit TRBD1. The CDR3 has 14 amino acids. CDR1 and CDR2 from the germline V gene are SGHVS and FQNEAQ. Trimming took 8 bases from V and 6 from J; bases not matched to a gene: 7. The CDR3 coding sequence is TGTGCCAGCGGGGAGGGGACAGGGGCCAATGAGCAGTTCTTC. Its protein is CASGEGTGANEQFF.

The V gene is TRBV27, the J gene TRBJ2-3, with 9 bases identical to TRBD2. This CDR3 has 16 amino acids. Germline V gives CDR1 MNHEY, CDR2 SMNVEV (reference sequence). V shed 4 bases, J shed 2 bases, and the junction held 7 bases outside the gene matches. Here the CDR3 DNA reads TGTGCCAGCAGTTGGGAACTAGCGGGTATCACAGATACGCAGTATTTT. Translated: CASSWELAGITDTQYF.

This chain joins TRBV4-3 and TRBJ2-7; maybe TRBD1 (6 bases). CDR1 and CDR2 from the germline V gene are LGHNA and YSLEER. Trimming removed 0 bases at V and 0 bases at J, with 12 bases between. The CDR3 has 16 amino acids. As DNA, the CDR3 is TGCGCCAGCAGCCAAGATTCAACAGGGAGCTCCTACGAGCAGTACTTC. Translating it yields CASSQDSTGSSYEQYF.

The rearrangement joins TRBV2 to TRBJ2-2; D might be TRBD1 or TRBD2, each matching 6 bases. Germline V CDR1 and CDR2: SNHLY, FYNNEI. V was pared by 5 bases and J by 6 bases, with 10 bases between. CDR3 length: 13 residues. The CDR3 nucleotides read TGTGCCAGCAGTACGGGGGCGTCCGGGGAGCTGTTTTTT. Its translation: CASSTGASGELFF.

V gene TRBV23-1 combines with J gene TRBJ2-7; the D is unclear. TRBV23-1 is known as an ORF, though its function is uncertain. CDR3 length equals 14 residues. V lost 6 bases and J lost 5, with 17 bases in between. CDR3 bases: TGCGCCAGCAGCCCGCTGGGAATGTTCAACGAGCAGTACTTC. It encodes CASSPLGMFNEQYF.